The sequence of this T cell receptor (beta chain) was determined in a study of OX40 agonist ivuxolimab in advanced cancers. Across the whole study: Patients with hepatocellular carcinoma, melanoma, renal cell or head and neck cancer made up the dose-escalation patients. The study, taken as a whole, reports: Clones of CD4+ and CD8+ blood T cells grew by week 6 at doses of 0.1 to 3.0 mg/kg.

Prior autoimmune disease or systemic immunosuppression barred patients. This CDR3 comprises 15 residues. The germline V and J ends were trimmed by 2 bases and 0 bases, with 7 bases remaining between them. CDR1 is MNHEY and CDR2 is SVGAGI in the germline V gene. This clone was observed a single time. Antigen specificity is unknown. Sequencing used immunoSEQ multiplex PCR; TCRdb keeps in-frame clones, though not all of them. The sample consists of 73,000 or so clones, around 80% of them appearing once. The chain recombines TRBV6-5 with TRBJ1-4, with a possible D match to TRBD1 (5 bases). The TCR was taken from an adult with an advanced solid tumor such as melanoma, head and neck, liver or kidney cancer. Material: CD4+ or CD8+ T cells sorted from blood, obtained in a trial of the OX40 agonist ivuxolimab. CDR3 amino acids: CASSYGGTTNEKLFF. DNA of the CDR3: TGTGCCAGCAGTTACGGGGGGACAACTAATGAAAAACTGTTTTTT.